This T cell receptor (beta chain) was found in a study of cytomegalovirus exposure and HLA in healthy donors. Study-wide background: The same platform as the 650 to 700 first-cohort repertoires was used for the 100 to 150 validation repertoires, a later analysis reported.

Generated by immunoSEQ multiplex PCR, the TCRdb table keeps only in-frame clones and is missing some. Found here are about 84,000 clones, approximately 90% of them singletons; the top ten hold roughly 1.9%. Germline CDR1 and CDR2: MNHEY and SMNVEV (reference sequence). The CDR3 is made up of 13 amino acids. The ends were cut back, 3 bases at V and 4 bases at J, with 9 bases in the middle. This chain links TRBV27 with TRBJ2-5; D uncertain. The sample taken for sequencing was PBMCs. This clonotype originated in a man aged 25 to 45 in good health and CMV-seronegative. The CDR3 loop is CASSFTILETQYF. The CDR3 region has the DNA TGTGCCAGCAGTTTCACAATCCTAGAGACCCAGTACTTC.